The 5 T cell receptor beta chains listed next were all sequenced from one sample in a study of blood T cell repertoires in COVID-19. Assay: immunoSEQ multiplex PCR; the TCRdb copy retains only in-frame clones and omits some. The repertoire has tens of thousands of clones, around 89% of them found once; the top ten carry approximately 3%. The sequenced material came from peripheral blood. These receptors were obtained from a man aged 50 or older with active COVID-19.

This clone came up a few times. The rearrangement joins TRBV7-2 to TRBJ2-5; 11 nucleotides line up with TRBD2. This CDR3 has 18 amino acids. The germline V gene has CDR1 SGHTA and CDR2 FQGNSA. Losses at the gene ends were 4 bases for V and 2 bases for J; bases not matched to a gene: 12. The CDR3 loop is CASSSAPRIAGGQETQYF. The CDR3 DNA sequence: TGTGCCAGCAGCTCAGCGCCGAGAATAGCGGGGGGGCAAGAGACCCAGTACTTC.

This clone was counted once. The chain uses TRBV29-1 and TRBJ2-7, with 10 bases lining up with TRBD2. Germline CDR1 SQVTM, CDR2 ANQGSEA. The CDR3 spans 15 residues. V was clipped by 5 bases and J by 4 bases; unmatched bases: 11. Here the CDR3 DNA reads TGCAGCGTTAGGCTGAGCGGGGGGGCAGGGTACGAGCAGTACTTC. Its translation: CSVRLSGGAGYEQYF.

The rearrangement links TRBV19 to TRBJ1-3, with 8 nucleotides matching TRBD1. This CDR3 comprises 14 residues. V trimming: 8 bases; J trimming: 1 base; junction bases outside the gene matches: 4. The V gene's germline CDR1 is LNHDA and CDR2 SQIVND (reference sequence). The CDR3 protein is CASGRTGSGNTIYF. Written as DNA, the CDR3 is TGTGCCAGTGGTAGGACAGGGTCTGGAAACACCATATATTTT. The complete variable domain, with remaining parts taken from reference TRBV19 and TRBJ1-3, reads DGGITQSPKYLFRKEGQNVTLSCEQNLNHDAMYWYRQDPGQGLRLIYYSQIVNDFQKGDIAEGYSVSREKKESFPLTVTSAQKNPTAFYLCASGRTGSGNTIYFGEGSWLTVV.

CDR3 sequence reads: CASSYTGGNTIYF. The CDR3 DNA follows: TGTGCCAGCAGCTACACAGGGGGAAACACCATATATTTT. This chain joins TRBV7-2 and TRBJ1-3; a weak D match, TRBD1 (6 bases). The CDR3 extends over 13 amino acids. Trimming pared 4 bases from V and 4 bases from J, leaving 8 bases between. Germline V gives CDR1 SGHTA, CDR2 FQGNSA.

This CDR3 is CSVIETGGVRYGYTF. In DNA form, the CDR3 reads TGCAGCGTAATAGAGACAGGGGGAGTCCGTTATGGCTACACCTTC. The gene calls are TRBV29-1 and TRBJ1-2, with TRBD1 matching 9 bases. CDR3 size: 15 residues. J gave up 5 bases and V 6 bases, and 13 bases lay outside the gene matches. Germline values: CDR1 SQVTM, CDR2 ANQGSEA.